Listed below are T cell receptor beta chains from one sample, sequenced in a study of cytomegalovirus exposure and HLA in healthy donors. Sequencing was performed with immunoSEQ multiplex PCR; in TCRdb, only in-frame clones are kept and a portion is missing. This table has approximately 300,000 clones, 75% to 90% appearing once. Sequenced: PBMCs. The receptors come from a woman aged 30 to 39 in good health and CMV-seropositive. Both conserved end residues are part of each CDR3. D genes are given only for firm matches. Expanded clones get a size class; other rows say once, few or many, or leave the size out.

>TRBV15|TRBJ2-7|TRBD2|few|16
CATSSKRLAAGYEQYF
TGTGCCACCAGCAGTAAACGTCTAGCGGCCGGCTACGAGCAGTACTTC
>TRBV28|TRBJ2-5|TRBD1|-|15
CASSTNRGLQETQYF
TGTGCCAGCAGTACAAACAGGGGGCTTCAAGAGACCCAGTACTTC
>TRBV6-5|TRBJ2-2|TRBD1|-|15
CASRTGGFNTGELFF
TGTGCCAGCAGGACAGGGGGTTTTAACACCGGGGAGCTGTTTTTT
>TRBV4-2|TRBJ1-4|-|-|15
CASSPPHLRQEKLFF
TGTGCCAGCAGCCCCCCGCACCTCCGGCAGGAAAAACTGTTTTTT
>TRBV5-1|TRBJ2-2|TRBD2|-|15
CASSLPSGITGELFF
TGCGCCAGCAGCTTGCCTAGCGGAATCACCGGGGAGCTGTTTTTT
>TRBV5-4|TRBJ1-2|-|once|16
CASSRPRGEYDYGYTF
TGTGCCAGCAGCCGTCCAAGGGGCGAGTATGACTATGGCTACACCTTC
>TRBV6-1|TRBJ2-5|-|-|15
CASSEEGLVGETQYF
TGTGCCAGCAGTGAGGAGGGCCTAGTCGGAGAGACCCAGTACTTC
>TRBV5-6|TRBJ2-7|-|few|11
CASSFSYEQYF
TGTGCCAGCAGCTTTAGTTACGAGCAGTACTTC
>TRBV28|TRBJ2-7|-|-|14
CASNSHSLSYEQYF
TGTGCCAGCAATTCCCACTCCCTTTCCTACGAGCAGTACTTC
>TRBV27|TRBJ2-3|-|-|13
CASSLDNTDTQYF
TGTGCCAGCAGTTTAGACAACACAGATACGCAGTATTTT
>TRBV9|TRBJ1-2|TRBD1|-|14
CASSETDRVYGYTF
TGTGCCAGCAGCGAAACTGACAGGGTCTATGGCTACACCTTC
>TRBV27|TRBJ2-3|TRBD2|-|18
CASSRRASAGGNPDTQYF
TGTGCCAGCAGCCGTAGAGCAAGTGCGGGGGGGAATCCAGATACGCAGTATTTT
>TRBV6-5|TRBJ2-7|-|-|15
CASSYGPGLLGEQYF
TGTGCCAGCAGTTACGGGCCGGGACTTTTGGGCGAGCAGTACTTC
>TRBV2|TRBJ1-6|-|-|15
CASSEPGQNNSPLHF
TGTGCCAGCAGTGAACCAGGACAAAATAATTCACCCCTCCACTTT
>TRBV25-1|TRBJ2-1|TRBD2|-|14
CASSGTSGINEQFF
TGTGCCAGCAGTGGGACTAGCGGAATTAATGAGCAGTTCTTC
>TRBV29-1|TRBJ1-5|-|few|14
CSVSTGASNQPQHF
TGCAGCGTTTCTACCGGGGCAAGCAATCAGCCCCAGCATTTT
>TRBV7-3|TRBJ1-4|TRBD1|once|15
CASSKGQGSNEKLFF
TGTGCCAGCAGCAAGGGACAGGGGTCTAATGAAAAACTGTTTTTT
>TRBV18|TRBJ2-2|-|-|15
CASSPLWTAIGELFF
TGTGCCAGCTCACCACTGTGGACCGCTATCGGGGAGCTGTTTTTT
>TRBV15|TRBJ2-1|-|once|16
CATSIHTRIPSNEQFF
TGTGCCACCAGCATTCATACTAGGATCCCTTCCAATGAGCAGTTCTTC
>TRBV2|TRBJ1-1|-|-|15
CASSEGNRVSTEAFF
TGTGCCAGCAGTGAGGGGAACAGAGTTAGCACTGAAGCTTTCTTT
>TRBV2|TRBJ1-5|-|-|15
CASSEFRALNQPQHF
TGTGCCAGCAGTGAATTTAGGGCCCTAAATCAGCCCCAGCATTTT
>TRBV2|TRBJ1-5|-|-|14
CASSSGVSNQPQHF
TGTGCCAGCAGTTCAGGGGTTAGCAATCAGCCCCAGCATTTT
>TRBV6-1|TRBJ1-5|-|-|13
CASSEASNQPQHF
TGTGCCAGCAGTGAAGCGTCGAATCAGCCCCAGCATTTT
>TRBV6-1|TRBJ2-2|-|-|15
CASRGGRRVSGELFF
TGTGCCAGCAGGGGGGGTAGGCGGGTTTCCGGGGAGCTGTTTTTT
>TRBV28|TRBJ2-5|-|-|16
CASSFERAWHKETQYF
TGTGCCAGCAGTTTCGAGAGGGCTTGGCATAAAGAGACCCAGTACTTC
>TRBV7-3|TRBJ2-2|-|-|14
CASTLDSNTGELFF
TGTGCCAGCACCCTCGACTCAAACACCGGGGAGCTGTTTTTT
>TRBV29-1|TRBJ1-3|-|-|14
CSVSGLQGGNTIYF
TGCAGCGTGTCGGGACTACAAGGGGGAAACACCATATATTTT
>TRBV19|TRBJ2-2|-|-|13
CASSMIPGGELFF
TGTGCCAGTAGTATGATCCCTGGGGGGGAGCTGTTTTTT
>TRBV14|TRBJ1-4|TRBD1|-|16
CASSLGGQGFREKLFF
TGTGCCAGCAGCCTGGGGGGACAGGGATTCCGAGAAAAACTGTTTTTT
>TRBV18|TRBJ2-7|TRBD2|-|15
CASSLTSGTPQEQYF
TGTGCCAGCTCGCTGACTAGCGGGACCCCTCAGGAGCAGTACTTC
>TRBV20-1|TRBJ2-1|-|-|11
CSADDLNEQFF
TGCAGTGCCGACGATCTGAATGAGCAGTTCTTC
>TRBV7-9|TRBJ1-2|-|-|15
CASSSGLQPHYGYTF
TGTGCCAGCAGCAGCGGGCTCCAACCGCACTATGGCTACACCTTC
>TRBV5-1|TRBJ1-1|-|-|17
CASSPRTSTGGNTEAFF
TGCGCCAGCAGCCCCCGGACCTCAACCGGGGGGAACACTGAAGCTTTCTTT
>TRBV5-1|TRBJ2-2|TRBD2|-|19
CASSPSPGWASGSTGELFF
TGCGCCAGCAGCCCGTCCCCTGGTTGGGCTAGCGGGTCTACCGGGGAGCTGTTTTTT
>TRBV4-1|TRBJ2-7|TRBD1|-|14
CASSQVGQGYEQYF
TGCGCCAGCAGCCAAGTGGGACAGGGCTACGAGCAGTACTTC
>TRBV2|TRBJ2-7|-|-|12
CASRGQGYEQYF
TGTGCCAGCAGGGGTCAGGGCTACGAGCAGTACTTC
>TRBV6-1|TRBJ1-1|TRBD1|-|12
CASRQGVGEAFF
TGTGCCAGCAGGCAGGGGGTAGGTGAAGCTTTCTTT
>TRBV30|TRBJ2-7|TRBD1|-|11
CAWTGGYEQYF
TGTGCCTGGACAGGGGGATACGAGCAGTACTTC
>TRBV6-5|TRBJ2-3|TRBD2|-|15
CASSSPQAGRGTQYF
TGTGCCAGCAGTTCCCCCCAAGCGGGGAGGGGTACGCAGTATTTT
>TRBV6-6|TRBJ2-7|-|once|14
CASRRDGPSYEQYF
TGTGCCAGCAGAAGAGACGGACCGTCCTACGAGCAGTACTTC
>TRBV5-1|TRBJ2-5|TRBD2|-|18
CASFRPDRADAGEETQYF
TGCGCCAGCTTTCGTCCCGACAGAGCCGACGCGGGAGAAGAGACCCAGTACTTC
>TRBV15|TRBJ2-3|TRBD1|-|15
CATSRDRGPTDTQYF
TGTGCCACCAGCAGGGACAGGGGGCCGACAGATACGCAGTATTTT